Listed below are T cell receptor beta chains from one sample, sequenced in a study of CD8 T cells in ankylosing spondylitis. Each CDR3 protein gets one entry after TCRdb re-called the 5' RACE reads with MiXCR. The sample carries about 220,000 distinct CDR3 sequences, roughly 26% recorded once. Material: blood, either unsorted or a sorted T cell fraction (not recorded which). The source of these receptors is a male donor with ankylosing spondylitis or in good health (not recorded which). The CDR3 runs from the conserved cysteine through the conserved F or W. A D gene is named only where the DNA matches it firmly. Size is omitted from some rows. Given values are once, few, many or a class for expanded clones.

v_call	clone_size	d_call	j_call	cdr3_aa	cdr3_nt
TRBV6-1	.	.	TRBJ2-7	CASSDQVREQYF	TGTGCCAGCAGTGACCAGGTGCGGGAGCAGTACTTC
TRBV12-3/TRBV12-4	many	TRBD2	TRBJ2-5	CASSGLAIKTQYF	TGTGCCAGCTCCGGACTAGCGATAAAGACCCAGTACTTC
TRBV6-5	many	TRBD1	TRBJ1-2	CASSYSSGGWYGYTF	TGTGCCAGCAGTTATAGTTCAGGGGGATGGTATGGCTACACCTTC
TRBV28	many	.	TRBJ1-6	CASSPVSGSLHF	TGTGCCAGCAGCCCCGTCAGTGGTTCCCTCCACTTT
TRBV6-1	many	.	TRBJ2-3	CASTDSSTDTQYF	TGTGCCAGCACCGACTCTAGCACAGATACGCAGTATTTT
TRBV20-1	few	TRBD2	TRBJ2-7	CSATREGRDEQYF	TGCAGTGCTACGCGGGAGGGGCGGGACGAGCAGTACTTC
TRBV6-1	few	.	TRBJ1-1	CASSPTGWGTEAFF	TGTGCCAGCAGCCCGACAGGTTGGGGGACTGAAGCTTTCTTT
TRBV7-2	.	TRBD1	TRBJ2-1	CASSSGQGTYNEQFF	TGTGCCAGCAGCTCCGGACAGGGAACATACAATGAGCAGTTCTTC
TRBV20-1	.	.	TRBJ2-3	CSASFRGLTDTQYF	TGCAGTGCTAGTTTCCGGGGACTCACAGATACGCAGTATTTT
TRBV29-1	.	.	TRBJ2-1	CSGRLADEQFF	TGCAGCGGCCGACTGGCAGATGAGCAGTTCTTC
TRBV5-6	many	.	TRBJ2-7	CASSLGRGPDEQYF	TGTGCCAGCAGCTTGGGCAGGGGTCCCGACGAGCAGTACTTC
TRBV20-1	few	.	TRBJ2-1	CSARVPGPREQFF	TGCAGTGCTAGAGTTCCGGGGCCGAGGGAGCAGTTCTTC
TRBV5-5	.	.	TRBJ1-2	CASSLSGGPRGYTF	TGTGCCAGCAGCTTGTCGGGCGGGCCCAGGGGCTACACCTTC
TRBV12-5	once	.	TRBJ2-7	CASGLVQSYSYEQYF	TGTGCTAGTGGTTTGGTACAAAGCTACTCCTACGAGCAGTACTTC
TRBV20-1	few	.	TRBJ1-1	CSAPRQLLNTEAFF	TGCAGTGCGCCGAGACAGTTACTGAACACTGAAGCTTTCTTT
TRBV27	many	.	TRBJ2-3	CASSTHNTDTQYF	TGTGCCAGCAGTACCCACAACACAGATACGCAGTATTTT
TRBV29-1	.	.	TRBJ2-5	CSVADLPETQYF	TGCAGCGTTGCGGACTTACCTGAGACCCAGTACTTC